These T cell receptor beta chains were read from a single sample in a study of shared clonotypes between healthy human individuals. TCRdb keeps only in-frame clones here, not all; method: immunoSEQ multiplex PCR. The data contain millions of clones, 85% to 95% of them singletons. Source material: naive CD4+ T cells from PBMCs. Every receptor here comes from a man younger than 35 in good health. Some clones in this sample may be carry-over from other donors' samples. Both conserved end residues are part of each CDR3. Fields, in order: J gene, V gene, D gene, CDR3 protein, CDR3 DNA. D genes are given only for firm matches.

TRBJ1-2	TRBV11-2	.	CASSLAAGSMDYGYTF	TGTGCCAGCAGCTTAGCCGCAGGGAGTATGGACTATGGCTACACCTTC
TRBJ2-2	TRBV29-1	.	CSAGTNTGELFF	TGCAGCGCCGGGACCAACACCGGGGAGCTGTTTTTT
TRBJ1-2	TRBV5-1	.	CASSLAPQNYTF	TGCGCCAGCAGCTTGGCCCCACAGAACTACACCTTC
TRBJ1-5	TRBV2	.	CASRVAPRSNQPQHF	TGTGCCAGCAGAGTGGCCCCGAGGAGCAATCAGCCCCAGCATTTT
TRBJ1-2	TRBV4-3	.	CASSQENWGSTGNYGYTF	TGCGCCAGCAGCCAAGAAAACTGGGGGAGCACAGGGAACTATGGCTACACCTTC
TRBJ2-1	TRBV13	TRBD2	CASSLAVAGGLNNEQFF	TGTGCCAGCAGCTTAGCTGTAGCGGGAGGCTTGAACAATGAGCAGTTCTTC
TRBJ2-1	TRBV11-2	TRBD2	CASSWGGRGYEQFF	TGTGCCAGCAGCTGGGGCGGGAGGGGATATGAGCAGTTCTTC
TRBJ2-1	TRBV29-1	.	CSAPGRDSYNEQFF	TGCAGCGCCCCCGGGCGGGACTCCTACAATGAGCAGTTCTTC
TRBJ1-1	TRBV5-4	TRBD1	CASSVPRQGNTEAFF	TGTGCCAGCAGCGTCCCTAGACAGGGGAACACTGAAGCTTTCTTT
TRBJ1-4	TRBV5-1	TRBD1	CASSLFMDRGYPEKLFF	TGCGCCAGCAGCTTATTCATGGACAGGGGATACCCCGAAAAACTGTTTTTT